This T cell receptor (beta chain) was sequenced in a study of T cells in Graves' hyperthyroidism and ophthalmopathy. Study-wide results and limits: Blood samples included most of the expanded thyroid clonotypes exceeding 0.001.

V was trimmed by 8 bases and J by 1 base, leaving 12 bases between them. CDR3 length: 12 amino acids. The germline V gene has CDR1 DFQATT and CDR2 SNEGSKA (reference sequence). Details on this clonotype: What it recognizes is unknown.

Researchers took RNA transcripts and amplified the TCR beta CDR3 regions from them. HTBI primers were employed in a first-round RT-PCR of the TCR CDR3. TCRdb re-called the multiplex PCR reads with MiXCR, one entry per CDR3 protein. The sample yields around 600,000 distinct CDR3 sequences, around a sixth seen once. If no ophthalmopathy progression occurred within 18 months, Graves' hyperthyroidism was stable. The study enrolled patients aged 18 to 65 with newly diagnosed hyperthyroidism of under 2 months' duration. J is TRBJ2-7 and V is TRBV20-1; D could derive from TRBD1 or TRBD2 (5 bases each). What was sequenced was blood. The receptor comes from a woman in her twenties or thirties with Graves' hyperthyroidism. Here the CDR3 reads CSLTGQSYEQYF. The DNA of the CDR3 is TGCAGTCTAACGGGGCAATCCTACGAGCAGTACTTC.